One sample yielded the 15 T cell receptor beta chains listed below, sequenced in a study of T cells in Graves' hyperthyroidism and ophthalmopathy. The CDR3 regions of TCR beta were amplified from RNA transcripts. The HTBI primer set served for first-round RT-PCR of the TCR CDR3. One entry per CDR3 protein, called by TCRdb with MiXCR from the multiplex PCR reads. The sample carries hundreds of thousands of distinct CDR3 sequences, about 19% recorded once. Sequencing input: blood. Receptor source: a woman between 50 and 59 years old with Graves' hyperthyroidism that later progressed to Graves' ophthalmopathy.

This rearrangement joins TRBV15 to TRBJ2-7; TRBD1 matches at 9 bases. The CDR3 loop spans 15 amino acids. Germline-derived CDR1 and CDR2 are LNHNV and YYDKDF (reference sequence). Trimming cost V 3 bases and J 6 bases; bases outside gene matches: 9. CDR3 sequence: CATSRLGTGKLEQYF. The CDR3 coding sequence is TGTGCCACCAGCAGGCTCGGGACAGGGAAGCTCGAGCAGTACTTC.

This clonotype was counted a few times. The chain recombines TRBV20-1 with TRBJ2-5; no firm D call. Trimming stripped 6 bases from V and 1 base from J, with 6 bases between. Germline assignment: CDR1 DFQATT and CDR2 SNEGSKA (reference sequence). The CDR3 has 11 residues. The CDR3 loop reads CSALVQETQYF. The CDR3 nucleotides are TGCAGTGCCCTCGTCCAAGAGACCCAGTACTTC.

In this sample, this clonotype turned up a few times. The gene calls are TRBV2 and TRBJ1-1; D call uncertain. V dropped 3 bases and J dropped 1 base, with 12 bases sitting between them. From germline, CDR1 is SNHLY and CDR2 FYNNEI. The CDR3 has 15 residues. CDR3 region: CASSDGYGSNTEAFF. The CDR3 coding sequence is TGTGCCAGCAGTGACGGTTACGGATCGAACACTGAAGCTTTCTTT.

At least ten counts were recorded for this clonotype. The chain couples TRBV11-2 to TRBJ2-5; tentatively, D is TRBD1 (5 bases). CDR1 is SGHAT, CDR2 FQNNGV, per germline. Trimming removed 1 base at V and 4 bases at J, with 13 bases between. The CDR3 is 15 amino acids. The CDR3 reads CASSLVGGQGETQYF. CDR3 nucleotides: TGTGCCAGCAGCTTAGTGGGTGGACAAGGAGAGACCCAGTACTTC.

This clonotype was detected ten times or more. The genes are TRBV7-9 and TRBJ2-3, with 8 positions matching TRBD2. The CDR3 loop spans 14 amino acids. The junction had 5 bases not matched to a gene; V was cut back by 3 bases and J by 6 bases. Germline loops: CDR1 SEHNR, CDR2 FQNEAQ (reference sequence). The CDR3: CASSFAGGADTQYF. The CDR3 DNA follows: TGTGCCAGCAGCTTCGCGGGGGGAGCGGATACGCAGTATTTT.

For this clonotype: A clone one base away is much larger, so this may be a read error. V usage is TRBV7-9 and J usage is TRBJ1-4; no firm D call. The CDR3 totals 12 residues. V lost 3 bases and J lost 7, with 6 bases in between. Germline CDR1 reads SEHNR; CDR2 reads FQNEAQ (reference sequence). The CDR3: CASSFGIEKLFF. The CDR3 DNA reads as TGTGCCAGCAGCTTCGGGATTGAAAAACTGTTTTTT.

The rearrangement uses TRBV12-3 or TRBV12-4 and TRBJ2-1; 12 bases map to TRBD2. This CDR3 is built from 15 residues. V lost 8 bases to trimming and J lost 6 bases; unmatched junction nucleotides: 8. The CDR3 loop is CASPRTSGVGNEQFF. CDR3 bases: TGTGCCAGCCCCCGGACTAGCGGGGTGGGCAATGAGCAGTTCTTC.

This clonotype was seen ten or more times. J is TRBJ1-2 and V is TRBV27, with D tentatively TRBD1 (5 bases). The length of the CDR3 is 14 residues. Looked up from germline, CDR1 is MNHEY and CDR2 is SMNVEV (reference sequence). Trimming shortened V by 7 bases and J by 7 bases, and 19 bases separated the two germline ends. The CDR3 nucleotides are TGTGCCAGCACCACCATCGTGGGGGGGGTTGGCTACACCTTC. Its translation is CASTTIVGGVGYTF.

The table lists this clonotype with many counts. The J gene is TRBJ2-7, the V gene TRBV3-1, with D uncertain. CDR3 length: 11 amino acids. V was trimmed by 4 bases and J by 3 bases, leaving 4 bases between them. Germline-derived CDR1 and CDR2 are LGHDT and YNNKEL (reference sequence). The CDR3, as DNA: TGTGCCAGCAGCCGGATCTACGAGCAGTACTTC. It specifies CASSRIYEQYF.

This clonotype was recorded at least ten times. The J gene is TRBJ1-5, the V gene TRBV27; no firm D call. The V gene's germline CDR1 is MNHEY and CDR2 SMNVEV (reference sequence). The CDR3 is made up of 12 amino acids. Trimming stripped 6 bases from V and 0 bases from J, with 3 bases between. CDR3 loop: CASSFSNQPQHF. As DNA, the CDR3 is TGTGCCAGCAGCTTTAGCAATCAGCCCCAGCATTTT.

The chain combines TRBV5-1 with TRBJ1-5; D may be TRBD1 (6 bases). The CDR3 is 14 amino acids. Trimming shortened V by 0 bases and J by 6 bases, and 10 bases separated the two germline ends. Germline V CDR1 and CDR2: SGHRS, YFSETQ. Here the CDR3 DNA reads TGCGCCAGCAGCTTGGAGGGGGGTCCTCAGCCCCAGCATTTT. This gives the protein CASSLEGGPQPQHF.

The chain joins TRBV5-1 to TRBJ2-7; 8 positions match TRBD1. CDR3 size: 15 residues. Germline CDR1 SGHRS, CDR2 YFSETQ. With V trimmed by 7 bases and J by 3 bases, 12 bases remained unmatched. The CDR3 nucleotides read TGCGCCAGCCGACTAACCGGGACAGGACTCTACGAGCAGTACTTC. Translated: CASRLTGTGLYEQYF.

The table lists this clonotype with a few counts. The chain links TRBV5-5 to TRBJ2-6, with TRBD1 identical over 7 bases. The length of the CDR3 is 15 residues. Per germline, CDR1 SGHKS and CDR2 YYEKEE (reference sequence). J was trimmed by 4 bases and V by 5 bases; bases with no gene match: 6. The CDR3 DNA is TGTGCCAGCAGTCCCGGGACAGACGGGGCCAACGTCCTGACTTTC. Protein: CASSPGTDGANVLTF.

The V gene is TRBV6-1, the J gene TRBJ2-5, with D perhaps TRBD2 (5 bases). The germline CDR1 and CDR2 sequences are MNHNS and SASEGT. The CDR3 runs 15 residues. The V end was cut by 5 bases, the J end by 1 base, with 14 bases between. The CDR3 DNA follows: TGTGCCAGCAGTAGCGTGGGAGACTCCCAAGAGACCCAGTACTTC. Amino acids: CASSSVGDSQETQYF.

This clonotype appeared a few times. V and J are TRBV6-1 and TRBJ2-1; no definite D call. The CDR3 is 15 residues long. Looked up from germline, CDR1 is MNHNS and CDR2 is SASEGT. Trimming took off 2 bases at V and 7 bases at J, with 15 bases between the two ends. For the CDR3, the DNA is TGTGCCAGCAGTGAACTGCAGGTTCGTGGAAATGAGCAGTTCTTC. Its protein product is CASSELQVRGNEQFF.